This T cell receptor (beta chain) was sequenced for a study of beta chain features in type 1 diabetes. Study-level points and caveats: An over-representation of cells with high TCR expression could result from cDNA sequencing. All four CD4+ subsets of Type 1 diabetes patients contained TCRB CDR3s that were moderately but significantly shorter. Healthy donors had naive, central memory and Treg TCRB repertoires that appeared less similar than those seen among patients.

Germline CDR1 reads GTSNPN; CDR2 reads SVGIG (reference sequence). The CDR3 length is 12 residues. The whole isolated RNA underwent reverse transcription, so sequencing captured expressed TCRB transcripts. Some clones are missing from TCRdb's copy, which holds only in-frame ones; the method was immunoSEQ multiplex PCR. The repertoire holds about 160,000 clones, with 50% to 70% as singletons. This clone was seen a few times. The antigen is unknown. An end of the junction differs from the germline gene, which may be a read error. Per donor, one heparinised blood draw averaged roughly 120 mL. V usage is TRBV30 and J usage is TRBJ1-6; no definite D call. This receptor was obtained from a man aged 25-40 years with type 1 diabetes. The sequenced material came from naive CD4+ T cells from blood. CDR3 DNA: TGTGGCTGGGCGGGAGATAATTCACCCCTCCACTTT. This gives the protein CGWAGDNSPLHF.